Sequencing of this T cell receptor beta chain was carried out in a study of identical twins. Study outcomes and limitations: Sequences that were beta out-of-frame showed weaker excess twin sharing.

A universal primer binding site was introduced by template switching. The final cDNA contained unique molecular identifiers. TCRdb processed the 5' RACE reads anew with MiXCR; each CDR3 protein has one entry. The sample carries hundreds of thousands of distinct CDR3 sequences, approximately 6.8% recorded once. A note on this clonotype: Its specificity is unknown.

CDR1 is SGHRS and CDR2 is YFSETQ in the germline V gene. Trimming removed 4 bases from V and 3 bases from J; junction bases left unmatched: 5. The CDR3 contains 14 residues. These data also formed part of another study, on yellow fever vaccine responses in identical twins.

This receptor was identified in a woman under 30 in good health. This rearrangement joins TRBV5-1 to TRBJ1-1; 8 positions agree with TRBD1. Sequenced input: CD8+ T cells sorted from blood. The CDR3 DNA reads TGCGCCAGCAGCCTTAACAGGGGGTACACTGAAGCTTTCTTT. It yields the protein CASSLNRGYTEAFF.